This TCR beta chain derives from a study of blood T cell repertoires in COVID-19. For the study at large: There were acute and convalescent COVID-19 samples, and they came from the United States, Italy and Spain.

As handled by the study authors: Researchers report that nucleated cell counts were estimated from reference gene primer amplification. The table came from immunoSEQ multiplex PCR; TCRdb's copy has only in-frame clones and leaves some out. Clonal size and the V and J genes are those of that table, whereas D and trimming came from the DNA. The data show 92,000 or so clones, about three quarters seen once. Germline CDR1 SGHTA, CDR2 FQGNSA. V was pared by 6 bases and J by 1 base, with 11 bases of the junction left unmatched. This CDR3 comprises 17 residues. This clonotype was obtained from an elderly woman with acute or convalescent COVID-19. This rearrangement joins TRBV7-2 to TRBJ2-5; 10 positions match TRBD2. Sequences were obtained from peripheral blood. CDR3 sequence reads: CASSARSGGASQETQYF. The CDR3 DNA is TGTGCCAGCAGTGCCCGGAGCGGGGGGGCAAGCCAAGAGACCCAGTACTTC.